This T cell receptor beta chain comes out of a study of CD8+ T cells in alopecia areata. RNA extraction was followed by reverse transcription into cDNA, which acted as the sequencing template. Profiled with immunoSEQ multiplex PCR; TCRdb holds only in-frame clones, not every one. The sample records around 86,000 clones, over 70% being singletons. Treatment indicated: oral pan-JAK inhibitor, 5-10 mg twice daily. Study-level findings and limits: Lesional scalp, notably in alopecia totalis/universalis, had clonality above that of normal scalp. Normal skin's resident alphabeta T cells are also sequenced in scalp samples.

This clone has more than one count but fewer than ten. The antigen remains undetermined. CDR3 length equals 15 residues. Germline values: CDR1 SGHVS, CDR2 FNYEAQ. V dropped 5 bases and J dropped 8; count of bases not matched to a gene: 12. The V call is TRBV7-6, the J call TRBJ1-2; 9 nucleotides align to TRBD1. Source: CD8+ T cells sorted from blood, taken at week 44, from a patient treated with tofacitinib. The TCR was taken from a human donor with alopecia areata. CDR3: CASSTSGTGLDGYTF. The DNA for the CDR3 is TGTGCCAGCAGCACCAGCGGGACAGGGTTGGACGGCTACACCTTC. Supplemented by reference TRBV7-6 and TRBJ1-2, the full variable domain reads GAGVSQSPRYKVTKRGQDVALRCDPISGHVSLYWYRQALGQGPEFLTYFNYEAQQDKSGLPNDRFSAERPEGSISTLTIQRTEQRDSAMYRCASSTSGTGLDGYTFGSGTRLTVV.